One sample yielded the 16 T cell receptor beta chains listed below, sequenced in a study of siplizumab effects on memory and regulatory T cells. Some clones are missing from TCRdb's copy, which holds only in-frame ones; the method was immunoSEQ multiplex PCR. The sample contains more than 75,000 clones, approximately 93% of which appear only once. The material sequenced was CD8+ T cells sorted from blood. The source of these receptors is a human donor in good health.

The V call is TRBV5-1, the J call TRBJ2-3, with D perhaps being TRBD1 or TRBD2 (5 bases each). Germline loops: CDR1 SGHRS, CDR2 YFSETQ. The CDR3 consists of 15 residues. V was trimmed by 3 bases and J by 6 bases, leaving 17 bases between them. The CDR3 sequence: CASSSDGWGLDTQYF. In DNA, the CDR3 is TGCGCCAGCAGCTCGGACGGATGGGGGTTGGATACGCAGTATTTT.

The chain is built from TRBV6-6 and TRBJ1-3; D remains ambiguous. The V end was cut by 7 bases, the J end by 0 bases, with 10 bases between. This CDR3 is built from 14 residues. Germline V gene data show CDR1 as MNHNY and CDR2 as SVGAGI (reference sequence). The CDR3 region is CASTHTHSGNTIYF. DNA for the CDR3: TGTGCCAGCACACACACGCACTCTGGAAACACCATATATTTT.

V and J are TRBV4-2 and TRBJ2-5; 9 positions agree with TRBD2. Judging by the DNA end, TRBJ2-7 fits better; the J call may be wrong. The CDR3 is 15 amino acids. The germline V gene encodes CDR1 LGHNA and CDR2 YNFKEQ. In DNA form, the CDR3 reads TGTGCCAGCAGCCAGGAGACTAGCGGATCCTACGAGCAGTACTTC. This codes for CASSQETSGSYEQYF.

The chain couples TRBV2 to TRBJ2-1; D call uncertain. Looked up from germline, CDR1 is SNHLY and CDR2 is FYNNEI. Trimming removed 8 bases at V and 5 bases at J, with 16 bases between. This CDR3 region has 14 residues. Here the CDR3 DNA reads TGTGCCAGCTCAACAGACGGGTTTCACAATGAGCAGTTCTTC. Its protein product is CASSTDGFHNEQFF.

This clone occurred once. The gene calls are TRBV6-5 and TRBJ2-1; a weak D match, TRBD1 (6 bases). This CDR3 is built from 15 residues. Trimming pared 3 bases from V and 8 bases from J, leaving 17 bases between. Per germline, CDR1 MNHEY and CDR2 SVGAGI. CDR3 loop: CASSYWTAPSDEQFF. Here the CDR3 DNA reads TGTGCCAGCAGTTATTGGACAGCGCCCTCCGATGAGCAGTTCTTC.

The V gene is TRBV27, the J gene TRBJ2-7; D might be TRBD2 (5 bases). The germline V and J ends were trimmed by 5 bases and 2 bases, with 10 bases remaining between them. CDR3 length: 13 residues. CDR1 is MNHEY and CDR2 is SMNVEV in the germline V gene (reference sequence). This CDR3 is CASSLAETYEQYF. The CDR3 DNA reads as TGTGCCAGCAGTCTAGCCGAAACCTACGAGCAGTACTTC.

The count of this clone is one. The V call is TRBV2, the J call TRBJ1-5; D might be TRBD1 (5 bases). V gave up 10 bases and J gave up 0 bases, with 16 bases separating them. Germline assignment: CDR1 SNHLY and CDR2 FYNNEI. The CDR3 sequence is 15 residues long. CDR3 sequence (DNA): TGTGCCAACCAAGGACAAGTCCATAGCAATCAGCCCCAGCATTTT. It is translated as CANQGQVHSNQPQHF.

This clone was seen only a few times. The V call is TRBV27, the J call TRBJ2-7; a possible D gene is TRBD2 (6 bases). V was trimmed by 8 bases and J by 6 bases, leaving 17 bases between them. This CDR3 comprises 13 residues. CDR1 MNHEY and CDR2 SMNVEV come from the germline V gene (reference sequence). CDR3 nucleotide sequence: TGTGCCAGCTCTGGGGGACTGCTAGTCGAGCAGTACTTC. Protein: CASSGGLLVEQYF.

This clone has just one count. The chain carries TRBV18 and TRBJ2-7; 8 bases are a match to TRBD1. This CDR3 is built from 14 residues. Per the germline V gene, CDR1 is KGHSH and CDR2 is LQKENI. V gave up 6 bases and J gave up 5 bases; unmatched junction bases: 9. CDR3 in amino acids: CASSLRDRKNEQYF. The CDR3 DNA reads as TGTGCCAGCTCGCTCCGGGACAGGAAAAACGAGCAGTACTTC. The variable domain in full, with the rest retrieved from reference TRBV18 and TRBJ2-7, is NAGVMQNPRHLVRRRGQEARLRCSPMKGHSHVYWYRQLPEEGLKFMVYLQKENIIDESGMPKERFSAEFPKEGPSILRIQQVVRGDSAAYFCASSLRDRKNEQYFGPGTRLTVT.

The V call is TRBV6-5, the J call TRBJ2-1, with D tentatively TRBD2 (6 bases). V dropped 4 bases and J dropped 5 bases, with 12 bases sitting between them. The germline V gene encodes CDR1 MNHEY and CDR2 SVGAGI. This CDR3 is 14 amino acids long. The CDR3 region has the DNA TGTGCCAGCAGTTGGGGTAGCGGCGACAATGAGCAGTTCTTC. Protein sequence: CASSWGSGDNEQFF.

The chain uses TRBV19 and TRBJ2-7; tentatively, D is TRBD1 or TRBD2 (5 bases each). The germline CDR1 and CDR2 sequences are LNHDA and SQIVND (reference sequence). The CDR3 contains 14 residues. Deletions cut 9 bases from V and 5 bases from J, with 20 bases between. For the CDR3, the DNA is TGTGCCAGCAACGACCGGGGCAATAGGGACGAGCAGTACTTC. It encodes CASNDRGNRDEQYF.

This clone occurred once. V and J are TRBV4-1 and TRBJ2-7; 9 bases fit TRBD2. Germline V gene data show CDR1 as MGHRA and CDR2 as YSYEKL. V lost 0 bases, J lost 4 bases, and 4 bases stayed unmatched. The CDR3 is made up of 15 amino acids. The CDR3 spells CASSQDLLAGYEQYF. CDR3 bases: TGCGCCAGCAGCCAAGATTTGCTAGCGGGGTACGAGCAGTACTTC.

V usage is TRBV4-1 and J usage is TRBJ1-5; D possibly corresponds to TRBD1 (5 bases). Trimming shortened V by 0 bases and J by 8 bases, and 14 bases separated the two germline ends. CDR1 is MGHRA, CDR2 YSYEKL, per germline. This CDR3 contains 15 residues. The CDR3 DNA follows: TGCGCCAGCAGCCAAGAGGGGCGGAGAGAGGAGCCCCAGCATTTT. Translation gives CASSQEGRREEPQHF.

Note on this clone: A junction boundary mismatches the germline segment, possibly from a read error. The chain joins TRBV7-7 to TRBJ2-2; 7 positions match TRBD2. This CDR3 region has 16 residues. Germline V CDR1 and CDR2: SSHAT, FNYEAQ (reference sequence). This CDR3 reads CASSHPAGEYTGELFF. The CDR3 bases are TGTGCTAGCAGCCACCCGGCGGGGGAATACACCGGGGAGCTGTTTTTT.

Only one count was recorded for this clone. The rearrangement joins TRBV6-1 to TRBJ1-1; D call uncertain. Per germline, CDR1 MNHNS and CDR2 SASEGT. Trimming shortened V by 3 bases and J by 5 bases, and 16 bases separated the two germline ends. The CDR3 sequence is 15 residues long. CDR3 bases: TGTGCCAGCAGTGATTTTGGAGGGTCTGGGACTGAAGCTTTCTTT. It encodes CASSDFGGSGTEAFF.

This clone was picked up a small number of times. The rearrangement links TRBV4-1 to TRBJ1-1; D uncertain. The V and J ends lost 1 base and 4 bases respectively, with 13 bases between them. The CDR3 runs to 15 residues. From germline, CDR1 is MGHRA and CDR2 YSYEKL. The DNA of the CDR3 is TGCGCCAGCAGCCAAGGAGTACAGACACCCACTGAAGCTTTCTTT. Translating gives CASSQGVQTPTEAFF.